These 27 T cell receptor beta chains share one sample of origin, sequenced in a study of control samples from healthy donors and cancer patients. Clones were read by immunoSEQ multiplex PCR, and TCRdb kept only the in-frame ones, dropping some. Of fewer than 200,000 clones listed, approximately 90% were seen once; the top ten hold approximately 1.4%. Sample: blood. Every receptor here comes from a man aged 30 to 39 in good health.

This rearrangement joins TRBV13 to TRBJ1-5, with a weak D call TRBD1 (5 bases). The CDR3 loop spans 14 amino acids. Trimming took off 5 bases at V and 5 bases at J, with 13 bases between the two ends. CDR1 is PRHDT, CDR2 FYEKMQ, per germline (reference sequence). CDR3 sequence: CASSAQGGDQPQHF. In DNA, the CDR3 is TGTGCCAGCAGCGCTCAGGGTGGGGATCAGCCCCAGCATTTT.

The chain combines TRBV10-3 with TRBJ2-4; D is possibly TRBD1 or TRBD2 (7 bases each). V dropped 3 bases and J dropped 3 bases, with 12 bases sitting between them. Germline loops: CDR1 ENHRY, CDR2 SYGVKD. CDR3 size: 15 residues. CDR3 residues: CAISDGRGGKNIQYF. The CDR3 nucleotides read TGTGCCATCAGTGACGGCAGGGGGGGCAAAAACATTCAGTACTTC.

CDR3 in DNA: TGTGCCAGCAGTTTCTGGGGCCAGCCCCAGCATTTT. Protein product: CASSFWGQPQHF. V is TRBV27 and J is TRBJ1-5; a weak D match, TRBD1 (5 bases). With 3 bases removed from V and 7 bases from J, the gap between germline ends came to 7 bases. The CDR3 covers 12 residues. Germline lookup yields CDR1 MNHEY and CDR2 SMNVEV (reference sequence).

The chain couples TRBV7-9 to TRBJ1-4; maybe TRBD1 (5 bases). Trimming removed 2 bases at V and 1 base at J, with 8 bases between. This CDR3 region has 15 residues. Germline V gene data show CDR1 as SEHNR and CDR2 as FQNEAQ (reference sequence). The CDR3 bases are TGTGCCAGCAGCTTATGGGGGGGAACTAATGAAAAACTGTTTTTT. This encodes CASSLWGGTNEKLFF.

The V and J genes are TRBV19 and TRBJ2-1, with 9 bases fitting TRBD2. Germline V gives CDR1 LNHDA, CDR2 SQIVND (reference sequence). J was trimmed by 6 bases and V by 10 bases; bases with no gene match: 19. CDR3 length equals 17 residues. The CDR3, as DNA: TGTGCCATTTCCATCCCGGCTAGCGGGGAATCCCGCAATGAGCAGTTCTTC. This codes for CAISIPASGESRNEQFF.

CDR3 amino acids: CASRPQTGNTGELFF. CDR3 DNA sequence: TGTGCCAGCAGACCCCAGACAGGGAATACCGGGGAGCTGTTTTTT. The chain carries TRBV7-3 and TRBJ2-2, with TRBD1 identical over 7 bases. The trim removed 6 bases at V and 5 bases at J, leaving 9 bases unmatched. Looked up from germline, CDR1 is SGHTA and CDR2 is FQGTGA. The CDR3 contains 15 residues.

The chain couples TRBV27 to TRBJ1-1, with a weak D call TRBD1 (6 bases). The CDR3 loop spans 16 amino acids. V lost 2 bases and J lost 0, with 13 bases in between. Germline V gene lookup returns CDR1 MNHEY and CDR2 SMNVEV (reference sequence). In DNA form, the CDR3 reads TGTGCCAGCAGTTTACGTAGACAGGCTTTGAACACTGAAGCTTTCTTT. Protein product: CASSLRRQALNTEAFF.

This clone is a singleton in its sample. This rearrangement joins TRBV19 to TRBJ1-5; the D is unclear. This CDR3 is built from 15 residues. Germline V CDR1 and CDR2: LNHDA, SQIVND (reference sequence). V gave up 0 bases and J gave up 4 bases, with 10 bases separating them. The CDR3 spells CASSIDPRGNQPQHF. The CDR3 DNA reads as TGTGCCAGTAGTATAGATCCGAGAGGAAATCAGCCCCAGCATTTT.

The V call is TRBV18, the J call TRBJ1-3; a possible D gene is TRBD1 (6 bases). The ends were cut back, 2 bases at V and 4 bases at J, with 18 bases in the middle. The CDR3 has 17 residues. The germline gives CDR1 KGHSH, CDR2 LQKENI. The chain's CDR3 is CASSPGVSGARGNTIYF. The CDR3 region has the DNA TGTGCCAGCTCACCAGGCGTTTCGGGGGCGCGGGGAAACACCATATATTTT.

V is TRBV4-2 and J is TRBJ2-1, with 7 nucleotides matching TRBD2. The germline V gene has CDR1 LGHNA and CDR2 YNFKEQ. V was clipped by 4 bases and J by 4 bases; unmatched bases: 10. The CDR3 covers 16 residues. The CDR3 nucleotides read TGTGCCAGCAGCCCTGGTCTTAGGGAGGGGTACAATGAGCAGTTCTTC. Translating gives CASSPGLREGYNEQFF.

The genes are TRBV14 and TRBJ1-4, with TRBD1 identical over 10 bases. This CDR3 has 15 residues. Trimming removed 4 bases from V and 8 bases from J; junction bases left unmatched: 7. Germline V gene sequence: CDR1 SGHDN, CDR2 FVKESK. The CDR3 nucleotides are TGTGCCAGCAGCCCCCTCGACAGGGGGCACGAAAAACTGTTTTTT. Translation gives CASSPLDRGHEKLFF. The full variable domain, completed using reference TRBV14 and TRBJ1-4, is EAGVTQFPSHSVIEKGQTVTLRCDPISGHDNLYWYRRVMGKEIKFLLHFVKESKQDESGMPNNRFLAERTGGTYSTLKVQPAELEDSGVYFCASSPLDRGHEKLFFGSGTQLSVL.

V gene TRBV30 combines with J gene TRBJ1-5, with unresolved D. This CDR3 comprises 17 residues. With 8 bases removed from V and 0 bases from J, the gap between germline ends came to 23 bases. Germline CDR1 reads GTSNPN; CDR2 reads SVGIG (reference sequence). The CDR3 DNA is TGTGCCGCCTGCCCCCCCCGGGCTCTATATAGCAATCAGCCCCAGCATTTT. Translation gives CAACPPRALYSNQPQHF.

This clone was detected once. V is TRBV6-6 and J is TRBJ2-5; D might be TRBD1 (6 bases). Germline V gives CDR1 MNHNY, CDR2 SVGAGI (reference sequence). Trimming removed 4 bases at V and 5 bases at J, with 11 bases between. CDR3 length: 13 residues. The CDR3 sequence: CASSSRGRETQYF. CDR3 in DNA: TGTGCCAGCAGTTCCAGGGGTAGGGAGACCCAGTACTTC.

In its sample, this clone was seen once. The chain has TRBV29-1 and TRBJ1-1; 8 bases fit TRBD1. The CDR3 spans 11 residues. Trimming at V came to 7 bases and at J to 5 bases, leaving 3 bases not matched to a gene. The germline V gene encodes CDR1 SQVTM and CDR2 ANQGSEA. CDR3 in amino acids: CSEDRATEAFF. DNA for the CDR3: TGCAGCGAGGACAGGGCAACTGAAGCTTTCTTT.

CDR3 protein: CASSEALRNYGYTF. CDR3 nucleotides: TGTGCCAGCAGTGAAGCTCTACGGAACTATGGCTACACCTTC. The J gene is TRBJ1-2, the V gene TRBV6-1; D gene ambiguous. Trimming removed 0 bases at V and 2 bases at J, with 7 bases between. There are 14 residues in the CDR3. The germline CDR1 and CDR2 sequences are MNHNS and SASEGT.

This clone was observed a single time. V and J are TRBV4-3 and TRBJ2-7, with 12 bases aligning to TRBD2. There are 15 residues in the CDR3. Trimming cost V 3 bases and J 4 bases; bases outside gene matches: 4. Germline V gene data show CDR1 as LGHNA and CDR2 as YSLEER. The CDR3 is CASSQTTSGSYEQYF. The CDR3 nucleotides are TGCGCCAGCAGCCAGACGACTAGCGGGAGTTACGAGCAGTACTTC.

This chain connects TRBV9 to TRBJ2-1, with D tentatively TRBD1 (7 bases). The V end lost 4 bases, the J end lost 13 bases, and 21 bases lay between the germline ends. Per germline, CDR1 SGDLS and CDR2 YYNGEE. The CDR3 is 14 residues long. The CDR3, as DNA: TGTGCCAGCAGCTTCCGGGGGACAGACCAACTACAGTTCTTC. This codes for CASSFRGTDQLQFF.

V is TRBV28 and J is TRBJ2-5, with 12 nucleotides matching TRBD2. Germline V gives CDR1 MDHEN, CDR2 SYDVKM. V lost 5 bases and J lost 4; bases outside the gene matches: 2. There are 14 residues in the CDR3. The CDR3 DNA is TGTGCCAGCAGTCTACTAGCGGGAGGAGAGACCCAGTACTTC. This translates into CASSLLAGGETQYF. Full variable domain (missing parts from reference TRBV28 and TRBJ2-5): DVKVTQSSRYLVKRTGEKVFLECVQDMDHENMFWYRQDPGLGLRLIYFSYDVKMKEKGDIPEGYSVSREKKERFSLILESASTNQTSMYLCASSLLAGGETQYFGPGTRLLVL.

CDR3 protein: CASRVLGQGADGYTF. DNA of the CDR3: TGTGCCAGCAGGGTTTTGGGACAGGGGGCAGATGGCTACACCTTC. The V gene is TRBV5-6, the J gene TRBJ1-2; TRBD1 matches at 12 bases. Germline CDR1 and CDR2: SGHDT and YYEEEE. This CDR3 has 15 amino acids. V shed 5 bases and J 6 bases; nucleotides not matched to a gene: 8.

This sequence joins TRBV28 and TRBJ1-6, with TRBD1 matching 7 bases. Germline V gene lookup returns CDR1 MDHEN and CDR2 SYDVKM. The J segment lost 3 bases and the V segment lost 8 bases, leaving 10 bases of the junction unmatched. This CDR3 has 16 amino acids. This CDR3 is CASRSGAGGYNSPLHF. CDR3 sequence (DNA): TGTGCCAGCCGTTCAGGAGCAGGGGGCTATAATTCACCCCTCCACTTT.

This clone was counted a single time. CDR3: CAWSVSYGTGGNQPQHF. The CDR3 nucleotides are TGTGCCTGGAGTGTAAGCTACGGGACAGGGGGCAATCAGCCCCAGCATTTT. The V and J genes are TRBV30 and TRBJ1-5; 10 bases align to TRBD1. J gave up 2 bases and V 0 bases, and 7 bases lay outside the gene matches. Germline V gives CDR1 GTSNPN, CDR2 SVGIG (reference sequence). The CDR3 contains 17 residues.

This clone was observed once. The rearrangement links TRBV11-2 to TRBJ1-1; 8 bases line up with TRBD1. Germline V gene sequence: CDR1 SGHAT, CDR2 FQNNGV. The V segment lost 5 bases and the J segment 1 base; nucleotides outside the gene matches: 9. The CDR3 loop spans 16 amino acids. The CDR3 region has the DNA TGTGCCAGCAGCACTCAACTCGGGACAGGGAACACTGAAGCTTTCTTT. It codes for CASSTQLGTGNTEAFF.

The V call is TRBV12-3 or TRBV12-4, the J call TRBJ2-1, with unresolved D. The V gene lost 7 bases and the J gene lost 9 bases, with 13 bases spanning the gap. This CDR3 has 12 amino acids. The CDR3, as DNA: TGTGCCAGCACCAAGTCAGTGGGTGAGCAGTTCTTC. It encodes CASTKSVGEQFF.

The CDR3 sequence: CASSSTDRNTIYF. The CDR3 coding sequence is TGTGCCAGCAGTTCGACAGATAGAAACACCATATATTTT. V gene TRBV6-5 combines with J gene TRBJ1-3, with a weak D call TRBD1 (5 bases). The CDR3 is made up of 13 amino acids. The germline V and J ends were trimmed by 4 bases and 5 bases, with 9 bases remaining between them. From germline, CDR1 is MNHEY and CDR2 SVGAGI.

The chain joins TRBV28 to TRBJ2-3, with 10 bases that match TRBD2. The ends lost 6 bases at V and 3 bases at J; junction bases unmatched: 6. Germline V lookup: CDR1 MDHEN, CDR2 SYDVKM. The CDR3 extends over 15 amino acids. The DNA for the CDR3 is TGTGCCAGCAGCTTAGCGGGAGGCGGGACAGATACGCAGTATTTT. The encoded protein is CASSLAGGGTDTQYF.

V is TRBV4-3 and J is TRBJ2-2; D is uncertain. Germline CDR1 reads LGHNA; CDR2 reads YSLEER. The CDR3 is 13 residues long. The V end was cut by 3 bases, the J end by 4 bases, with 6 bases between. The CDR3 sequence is CASSHRTTGELFF. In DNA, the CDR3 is TGCGCCAGCAGCCATCGTACCACCGGGGAGCTGTTTTTT.

The CDR3 loop is CASSPGLAGVNEQFF. The DNA of the CDR3 is TGTGCCAGCAGCCCGGGACTAGCGGGAGTCAATGAGCAGTTCTTC. V gene TRBV6-5 combines with J gene TRBJ2-1; 14 positions agree with TRBD2. The germline CDR1 and CDR2 sequences are MNHEY and SVGAGI. The CDR3 contains 15 residues. V dropped 6 bases and J dropped 6; count of bases not matched to a gene: 4.